The source of this T cell receptor beta chain is a study of blood T cell repertoires in COVID-19 (TCRdb year 2020). For context, the study as a whole: Samples from collaborators originated in the United States, Italy and Spain and spanned both the acute and convalescent phases of COVID-19. The prospective study material was composed of cDNA or gDNA derived from T cells, B-cell-depleted T cells, or PBMCs. Deeply sampled blood TCRbeta repertoires from subjects exposed to, actively infected with, or recovered from COVID-19 were included in the dataset. A freely available public database, intended as a resource for researchers studying the immune response to SARS-CoV-2, is where the repertoires were released. The samples were drawn from two sources: the first 160 participants of the ongoing ImmuneRACE study, and about 1,300 subjects contributed by 6 global collaborators. The sample metadata nearly always contained a de-identified subject ID, COVID-19 status, age in years and sex. HLA class I and class II types, where available, came from metadata supplied by the sample provider rather than from assay-based typing. The paper as a whole reports these results and caveats: Clinical and demographic metadata were provided uncurated, with the amount varying by source and participant.

TCRbeta CDR3 regions were amplified from genomic DNA by means of the immunoSEQ Assay, a bias-controlled multiplex PCR. The paper's processing steps were these. Within the assay, amplification of reference gene primers was used to estimate how many nucleated cells each sample contained. Sequence reads were collapsed and filtered to measure the absolute abundance of every unique TCRbeta CDR3 rearrangement. Productive Simpson clonality was computed per sample as the square root of Simpson's diversity index over productive rearrangements. The source is immuneACCESS, and TCRdb retained only in-frame sequences with V and J called. Part of the clones is not carried over; for the studies checked, unresolved V genes explain less than half of this, and the remainder is unexplained. Clonal size and the V and J genes are those of that table, whereas D and trimming came from the DNA. The sample table shows more than 110,000 clones, and approximately 78% are seen once. About 4% of the sample comes from the top ten.

Whole blood was collected in K2EDTA tubes by collaborating institutions according to the institutions' own protocols. For TCRbeta analysis, collaborator samples were shipped as frozen whole blood, as isolated PBMCs, or as DNA extracted from either sample type. In its sample, this clone was seen a few times. Its cognate antigen has yet to be identified. No much larger clone is present one base from it, and per-base qualities are unavailable. The germline V gene gives CDR1 as MDHEN and CDR2 as SYDVKM. The germline V end is reduced by 6 bases and the J end by 1 base; junction bases left unmatched: 5. The CDR3 goes from the cysteine to the phenylalanine over 16 residues. Here the CDR3 DNA is all that survives: 48 bases in frame from base 1.

This TCR was sampled from an elderly woman with acute or convalescent COVID-19. The sequence is built from TRBV28 and TRBJ2-5; TRBD2 lines up with 13 middle nucleotides. Sample: peripheral blood. At the DNA level, the sequence is TGTGCCAGCAGAACTAGCGGGAGGGCCGCCCAAGAGACCCAGTACTTC. The resulting protein is CASRTSGRAAQETQYF. The full variable domain, completed from the reference TRBV28 and TRBJ2-5 proteins outside the CDR3, reads DVKVTQSSRYLVKRTGEKVFLECVQDMDHENMFWYRQDPGLGLRLIYFSYDVKMKEKGDIPEGYSVSREKKERFSLILESASTNQTSMYLCASRTSGRAAQETQYFGPGTRLLVL.